The sequence of this TCR beta chain was determined in a study of OX40 agonist ivuxolimab in advanced cancers. Study-level information: Recorded diagnoses for dose-escalation patients were hepatocellular carcinoma, melanoma, renal cell or head and neck cancer.

The CDR3 loop spans 16 amino acids. Germline V lookup: CDR1 SEHNR, CDR2 FQNEAQ (reference sequence). J was trimmed by 6 bases and V by 2 bases; bases with no gene match: 9. The method was immunoSEQ multiplex PCR; TCRdb's version includes in-frame clones alone and lacks a portion of them. The table has some 48,000 clones, roughly 80% seen once. Sampling times: baseline, cycle 4 day 1, cycle 7 day 1. This receptor was taken from an adult with an advanced solid tumor such as melanoma, head and neck, liver or kidney cancer. Specimen: CD4+ or CD8+ T cells sorted from blood, collected in a trial of the OX40 agonist ivuxolimab. The chain is built from TRBV7-9 and TRBJ2-3; 9 nucleotides align to TRBD2. The CDR3 region is CASSLLAGVDFDTQYF. The CDR3 region has the DNA TGTGCCAGCAGCTTATTAGCGGGGGTCGATTTCGATACGCAGTATTTT.